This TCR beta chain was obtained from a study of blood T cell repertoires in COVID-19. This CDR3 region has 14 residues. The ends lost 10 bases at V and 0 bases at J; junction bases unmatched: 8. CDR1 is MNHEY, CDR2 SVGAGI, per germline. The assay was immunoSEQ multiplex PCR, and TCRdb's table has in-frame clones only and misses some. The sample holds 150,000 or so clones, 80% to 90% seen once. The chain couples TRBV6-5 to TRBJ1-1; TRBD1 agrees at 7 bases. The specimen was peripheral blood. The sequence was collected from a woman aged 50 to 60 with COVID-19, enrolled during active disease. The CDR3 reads CATVRTGVNTEAFF. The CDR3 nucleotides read TGTGCCACAGTTAGGACAGGCGTGAACACTGAAGCTTTCTTT.